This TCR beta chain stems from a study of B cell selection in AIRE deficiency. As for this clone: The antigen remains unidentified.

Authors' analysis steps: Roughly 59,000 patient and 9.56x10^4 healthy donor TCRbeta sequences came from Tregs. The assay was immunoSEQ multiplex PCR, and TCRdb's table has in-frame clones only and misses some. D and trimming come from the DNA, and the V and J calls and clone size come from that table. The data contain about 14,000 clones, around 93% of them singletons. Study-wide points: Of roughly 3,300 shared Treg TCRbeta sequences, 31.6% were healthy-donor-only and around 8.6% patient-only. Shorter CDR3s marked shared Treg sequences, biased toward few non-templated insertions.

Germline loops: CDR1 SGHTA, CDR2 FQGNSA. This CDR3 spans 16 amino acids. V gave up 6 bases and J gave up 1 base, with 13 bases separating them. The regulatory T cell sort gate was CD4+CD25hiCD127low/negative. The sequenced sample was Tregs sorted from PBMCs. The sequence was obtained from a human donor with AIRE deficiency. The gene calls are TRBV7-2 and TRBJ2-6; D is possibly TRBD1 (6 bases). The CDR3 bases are TGTGCCAGCAGGAGAGCAGGGGAGTCTGGGGCCAACGTCCTGACTTTC. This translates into CASRRAGESGANVLTF.